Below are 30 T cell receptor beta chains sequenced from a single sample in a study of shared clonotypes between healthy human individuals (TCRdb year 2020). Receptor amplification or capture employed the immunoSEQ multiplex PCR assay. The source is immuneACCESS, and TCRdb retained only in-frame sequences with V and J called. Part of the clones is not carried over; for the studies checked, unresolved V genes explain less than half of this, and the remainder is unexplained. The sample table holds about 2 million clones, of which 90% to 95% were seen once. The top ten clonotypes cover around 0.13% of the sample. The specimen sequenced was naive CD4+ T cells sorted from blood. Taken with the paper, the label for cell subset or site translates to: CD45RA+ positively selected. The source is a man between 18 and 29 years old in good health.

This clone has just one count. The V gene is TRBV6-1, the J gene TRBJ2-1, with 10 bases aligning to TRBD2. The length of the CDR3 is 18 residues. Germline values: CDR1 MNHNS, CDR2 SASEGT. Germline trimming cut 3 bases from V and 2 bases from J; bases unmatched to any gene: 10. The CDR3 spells CASSDWLAGERAYNEQFF. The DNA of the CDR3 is TGTGCCAGCAGTGACTGGCTAGCGGGGGAGAGGGCCTACAATGAGCAGTTCTTC.

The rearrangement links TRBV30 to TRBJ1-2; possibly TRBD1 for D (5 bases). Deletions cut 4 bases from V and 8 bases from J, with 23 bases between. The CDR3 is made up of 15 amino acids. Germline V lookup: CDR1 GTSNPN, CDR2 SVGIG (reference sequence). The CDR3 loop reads CAWTRGVGFGKGYTF. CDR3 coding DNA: TGTGCCTGGACCCGAGGGGTAGGGTTCGGGAAGGGCTACACCTTC.

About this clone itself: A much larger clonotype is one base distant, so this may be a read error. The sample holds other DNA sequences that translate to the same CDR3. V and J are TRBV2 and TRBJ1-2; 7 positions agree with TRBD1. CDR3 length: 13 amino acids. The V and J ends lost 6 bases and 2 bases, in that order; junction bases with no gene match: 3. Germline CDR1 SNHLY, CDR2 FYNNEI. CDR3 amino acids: CASSQTGNYGYTF. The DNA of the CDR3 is TGTGCCAGCAGCCAGACAGGGAACTATGGCTACACCTTC. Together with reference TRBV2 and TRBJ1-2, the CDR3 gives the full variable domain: EPEVTQTPSHQVTQMGQEVILRCVPISNHLYFYWYRQILGQKVEFLVSFYNNEISEKSEIFDDQFSVERPDGSNFTLKIRSTKLEDSAMYFCASSQTGNYGYTFGSGTRLTVV.

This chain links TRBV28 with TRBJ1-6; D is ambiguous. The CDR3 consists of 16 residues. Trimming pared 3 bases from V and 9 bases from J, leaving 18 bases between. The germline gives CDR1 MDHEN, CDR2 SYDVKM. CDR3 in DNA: TGTGCCAGCAGTTTTCGCCGGGCCTACCCTAGTTCACCCCTCCACTTT. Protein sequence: CASSFRRAYPSSPLHF.

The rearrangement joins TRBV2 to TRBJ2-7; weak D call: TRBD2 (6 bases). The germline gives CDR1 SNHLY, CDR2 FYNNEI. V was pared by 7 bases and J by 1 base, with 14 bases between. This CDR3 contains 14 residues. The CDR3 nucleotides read TGTGCCAGCAATAAGGAGGGGTGGTCCTACGAGCAGTACTTC. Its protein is CASNKEGWSYEQYF.

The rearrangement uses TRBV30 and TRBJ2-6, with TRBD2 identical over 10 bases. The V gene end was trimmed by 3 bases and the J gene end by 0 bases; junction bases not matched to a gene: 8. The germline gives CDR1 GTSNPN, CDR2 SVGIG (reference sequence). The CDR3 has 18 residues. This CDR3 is CAWRDWTSGISGANVLTF. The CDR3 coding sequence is TGTGCCTGGAGAGACTGGACTAGCGGTATCTCTGGGGCCAACGTCCTGACTTTC.

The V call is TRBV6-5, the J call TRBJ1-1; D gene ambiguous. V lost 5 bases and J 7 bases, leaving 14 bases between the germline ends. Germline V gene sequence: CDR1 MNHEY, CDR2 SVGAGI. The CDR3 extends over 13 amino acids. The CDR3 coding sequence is TGTGCCAGCAGTCGACCTGGGCCGAATGAAGCTTTCTTT. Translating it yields CASSRPGPNEAFF.

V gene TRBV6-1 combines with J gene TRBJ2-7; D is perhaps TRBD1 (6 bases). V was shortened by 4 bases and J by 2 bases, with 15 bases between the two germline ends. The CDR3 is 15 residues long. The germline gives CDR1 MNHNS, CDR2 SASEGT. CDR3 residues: CASSGGRWDTYEQYF. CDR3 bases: TGTGCCAGCAGTGGGGGGCGCTGGGACACCTACGAGCAGTACTTC.

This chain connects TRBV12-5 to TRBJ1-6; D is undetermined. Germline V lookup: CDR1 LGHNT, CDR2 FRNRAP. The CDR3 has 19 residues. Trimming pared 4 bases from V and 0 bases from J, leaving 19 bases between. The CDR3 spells CASGWAAKDGSSYNSPLHF. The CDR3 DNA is TGTGCTAGTGGTTGGGCAGCGAAAGACGGGAGCTCCTATAATTCACCCCTCCACTTT.

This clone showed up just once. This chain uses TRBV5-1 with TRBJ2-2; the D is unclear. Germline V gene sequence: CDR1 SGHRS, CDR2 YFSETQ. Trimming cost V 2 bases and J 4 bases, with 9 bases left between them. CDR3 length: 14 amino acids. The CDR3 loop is CASSLDTVTGELFF. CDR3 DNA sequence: TGCGCCAGCAGCTTAGACACGGTCACCGGGGAGCTGTTTTTT.

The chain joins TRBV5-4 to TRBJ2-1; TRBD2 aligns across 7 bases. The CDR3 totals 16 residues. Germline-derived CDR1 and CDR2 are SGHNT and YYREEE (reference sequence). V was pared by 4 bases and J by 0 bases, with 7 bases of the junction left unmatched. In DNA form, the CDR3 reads TGTGCCAGCAGCCGGGCGACTAGCAGCTCCTACAATGAGCAGTTCTTC. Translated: CASSRATSSSYNEQFF.

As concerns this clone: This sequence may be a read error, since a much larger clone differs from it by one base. The CDR3 DNA follows: TGTGCCTGGATATGGAAGTACGGGCAGTACTTC. This gives the protein CAWIWKYGQYF. The chain combines TRBV30 with TRBJ2-7, with D unclear. CDR1 GTSNPN and CDR2 SVGIG come from the germline V gene (reference sequence). The CDR3 is 11 residues long.

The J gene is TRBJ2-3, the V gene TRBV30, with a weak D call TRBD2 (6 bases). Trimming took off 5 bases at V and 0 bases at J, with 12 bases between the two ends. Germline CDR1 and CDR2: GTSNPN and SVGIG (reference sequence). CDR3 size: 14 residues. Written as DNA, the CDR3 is TGTGCCTGGGCGTCTGGGACTAGCACAGATACGCAGTATTTT. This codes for CAWASGTSTDTQYF.

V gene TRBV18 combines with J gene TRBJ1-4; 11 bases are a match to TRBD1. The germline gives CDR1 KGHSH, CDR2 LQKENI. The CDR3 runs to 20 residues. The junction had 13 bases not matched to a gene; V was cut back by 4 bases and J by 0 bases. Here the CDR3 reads CASSRYHGQGATATNEKLFF. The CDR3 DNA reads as TGTGCCAGCTCACGATACCACGGACAGGGGGCGACGGCAACTAATGAAAAACTGTTTTTT.

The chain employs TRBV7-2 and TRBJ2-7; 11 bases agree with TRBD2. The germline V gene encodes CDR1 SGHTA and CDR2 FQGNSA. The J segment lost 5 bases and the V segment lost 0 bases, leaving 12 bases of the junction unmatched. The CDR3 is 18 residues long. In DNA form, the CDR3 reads TGTGCCAGCAGCTTAGCGGGGTTAGCGGGAGGGCCTGGCCACGAGCAGTACTTC. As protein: CASSLAGLAGGPGHEQYF. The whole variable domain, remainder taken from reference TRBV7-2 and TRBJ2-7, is GAGVSQSPSNKVTEKGKDVELRCDPISGHTALYWYRQSLGQGLEFLIYFQGNSAPDKSGLPSDRFSAERTGGSVSTLTIQRTQQEDSAVYLCASSLAGLAGGPGHEQYFGPGTRLTVT.

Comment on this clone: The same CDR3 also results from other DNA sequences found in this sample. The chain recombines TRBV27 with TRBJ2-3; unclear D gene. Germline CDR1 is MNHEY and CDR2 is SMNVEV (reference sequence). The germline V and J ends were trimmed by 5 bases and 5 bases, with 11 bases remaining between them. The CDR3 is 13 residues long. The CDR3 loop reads CASSLRAGDTQYF. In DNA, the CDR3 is TGTGCCAGCAGTCTTAGGGCCGGAGATACGCAGTATTTT.

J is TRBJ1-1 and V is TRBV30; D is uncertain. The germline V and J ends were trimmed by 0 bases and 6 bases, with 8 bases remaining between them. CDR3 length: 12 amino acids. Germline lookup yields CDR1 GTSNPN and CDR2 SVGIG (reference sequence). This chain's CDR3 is CAWSVNRPEAFF. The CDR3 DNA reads TGTGCCTGGAGTGTAAATCGCCCTGAAGCTTTCTTT.

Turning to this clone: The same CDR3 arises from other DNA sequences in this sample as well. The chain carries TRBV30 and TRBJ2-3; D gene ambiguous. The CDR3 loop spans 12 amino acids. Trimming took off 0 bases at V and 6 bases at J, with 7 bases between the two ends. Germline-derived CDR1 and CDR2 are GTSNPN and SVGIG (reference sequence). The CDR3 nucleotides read TGTGCCTGGAGTGTACTCGGGGATACGCAGTATTTT. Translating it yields CAWSVLGDTQYF.

The CDR3 nucleotides are TGCGCCAGCAGCGCCCAGGGGGTCGGCACTGAAGCTTTCTTT. It is translated as CASSAQGVGTEAFF. V and J are TRBV5-1 and TRBJ1-1; 7 bases line up with TRBD1. The germline V gene encodes CDR1 SGHRS and CDR2 YFSETQ. This CDR3 spans 14 amino acids. J lost 4 bases, V lost 4 bases, and 7 bases had no gene match.

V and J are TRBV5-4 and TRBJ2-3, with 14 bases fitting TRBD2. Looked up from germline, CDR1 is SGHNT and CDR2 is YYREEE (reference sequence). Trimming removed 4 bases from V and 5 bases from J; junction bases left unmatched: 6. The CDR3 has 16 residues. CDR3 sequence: CASSKGLAGARDTQYF. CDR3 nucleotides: TGTGCCAGCAGCAAGGGACTAGCGGGAGCTCGAGATACGCAGTATTTT.

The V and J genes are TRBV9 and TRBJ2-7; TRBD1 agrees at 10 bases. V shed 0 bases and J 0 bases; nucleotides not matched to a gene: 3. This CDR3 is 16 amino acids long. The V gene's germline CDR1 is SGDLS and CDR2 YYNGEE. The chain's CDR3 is CASSVGDRGISYEQYF. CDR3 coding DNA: TGTGCCAGCAGCGTAGGGGACAGGGGCATCTCCTACGAGCAGTACTTC.

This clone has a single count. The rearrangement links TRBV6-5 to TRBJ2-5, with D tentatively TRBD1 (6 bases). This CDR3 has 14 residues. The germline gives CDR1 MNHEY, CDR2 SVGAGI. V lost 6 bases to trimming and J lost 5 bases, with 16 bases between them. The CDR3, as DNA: TGTGCCAGCAGCCGATCCTCAGGGGACGAGACCCAGTACTTC. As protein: CASSRSSGDETQYF.

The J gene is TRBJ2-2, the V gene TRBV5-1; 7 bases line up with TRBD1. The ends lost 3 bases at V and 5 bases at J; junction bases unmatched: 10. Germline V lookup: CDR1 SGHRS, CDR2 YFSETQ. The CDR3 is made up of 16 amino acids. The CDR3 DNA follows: TGCGCCAGCAGCTCACAATTCTTGACAGGGACCGGGGAGCTGTTTTTT. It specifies CASSSQFLTGTGELFF.

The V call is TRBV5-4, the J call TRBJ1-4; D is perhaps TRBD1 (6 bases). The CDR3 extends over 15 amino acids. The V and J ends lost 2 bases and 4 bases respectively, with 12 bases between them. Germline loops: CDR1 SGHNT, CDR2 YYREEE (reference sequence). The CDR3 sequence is CASSLPGAGNEKLFF. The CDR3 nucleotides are TGTGCCAGCAGCTTACCAGGGGCTGGTAATGAAAAACTGTTTTTT. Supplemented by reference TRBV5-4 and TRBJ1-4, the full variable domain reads ETGVTQSPTHLIKTRGQQVTLRCSSQSGHNTVSWYQQALGQGPQFIFQYYREEENGRGNFPPRFSGLQFPNYSSELNVNALELDDSALYLCASSLPGAGNEKLFFGSGTQLSVL.

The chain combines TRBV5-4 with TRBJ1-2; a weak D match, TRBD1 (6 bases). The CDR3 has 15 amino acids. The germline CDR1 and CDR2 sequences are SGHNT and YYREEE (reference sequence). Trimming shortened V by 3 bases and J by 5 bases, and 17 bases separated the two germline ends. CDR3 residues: CASSSVGGAEYGYTF. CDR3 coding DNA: TGTGCCAGCAGCTCAGTTGGGGGGGCGGAGTATGGCTACACCTTC. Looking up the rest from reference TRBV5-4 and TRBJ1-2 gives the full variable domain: ETGVTQSPTHLIKTRGQQVTLRCSSQSGHNTVSWYQQALGQGPQFIFQYYREEENGRGNFPPRFSGLQFPNYSSELNVNALELDDSALYLCASSSVGGAEYGYTFGSGTRLTVV.

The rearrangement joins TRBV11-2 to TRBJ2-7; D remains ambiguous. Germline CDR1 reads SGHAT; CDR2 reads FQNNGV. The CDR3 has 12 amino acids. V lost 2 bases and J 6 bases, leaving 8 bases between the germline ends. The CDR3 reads CASSLKGIEQYF. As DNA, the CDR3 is TGTGCCAGCAGCTTAAAAGGGATCGAGCAGTACTTC.

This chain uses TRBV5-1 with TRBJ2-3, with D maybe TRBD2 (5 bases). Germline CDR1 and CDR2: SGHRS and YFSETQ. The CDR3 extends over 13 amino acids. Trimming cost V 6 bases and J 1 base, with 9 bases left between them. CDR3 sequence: CASKRAGTDTQYF. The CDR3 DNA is TGCGCCAGCAAGAGGGCCGGCACAGATACGCAGTATTTT.

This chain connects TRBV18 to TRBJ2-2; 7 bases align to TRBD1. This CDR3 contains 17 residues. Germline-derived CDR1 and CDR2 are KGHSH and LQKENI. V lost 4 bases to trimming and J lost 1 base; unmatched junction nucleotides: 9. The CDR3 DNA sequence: TGTGCCAGCTCACTAACAGCGGACAGGAGGAACACCGGGGAGCTGTTTTTT. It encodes CASSLTADRRNTGELFF. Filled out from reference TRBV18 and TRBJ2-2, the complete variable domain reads NAGVMQNPRHLVRRRGQEARLRCSPMKGHSHVYWYRQLPEEGLKFMVYLQKENIIDESGMPKERFSAEFPKEGPSILRIQQVVRGDSAAYFCASSLTADRRNTGELFFGEGSRLTVL.

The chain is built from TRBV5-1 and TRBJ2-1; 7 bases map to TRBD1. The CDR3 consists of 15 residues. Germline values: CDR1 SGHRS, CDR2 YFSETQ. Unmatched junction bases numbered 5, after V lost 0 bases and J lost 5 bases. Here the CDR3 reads CASSLDPGQHNEQFF. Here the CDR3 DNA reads TGCGCCAGCAGCTTGGACCCGGGACAGCACAATGAGCAGTTCTTC.

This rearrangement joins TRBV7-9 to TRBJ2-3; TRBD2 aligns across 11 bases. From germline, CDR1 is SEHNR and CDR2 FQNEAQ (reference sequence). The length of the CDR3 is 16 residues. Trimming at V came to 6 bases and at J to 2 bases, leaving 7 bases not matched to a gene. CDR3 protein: CASSGPGLAATDTQYF. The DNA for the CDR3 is TGTGCCAGCAGTGGACCGGGACTAGCGGCCACAGATACGCAGTATTTT. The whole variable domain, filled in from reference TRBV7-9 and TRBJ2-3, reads DTGVSQNPRHKITKRGQNVTFRCDPISEHNRLYWYRQTLGQGPEFLTYFQNEAQLEKSRLLSDRFSAERPKGSFSTLEIQRTEQGDSAMYLCASSGPGLAATDTQYFGPGTRLTVL.